Sequencing of this T cell receptor (beta chain) was carried out in a study of beta chain features in type 1 diabetes. Study details: Patients and healthy donors were similar in age, gender and cell yields.

Reverse transcribing all isolated RNA meant expressed TCRB transcripts were sequenced. TCRdb's copy holds only in-frame clones and misses some; the assay was immunoSEQ multiplex PCR. This sample has almost 350,000 clones, with approximately 8% found just once. This clone occurred a few times. The antigen remains undetermined. Study conclusions and caveats: Sampled from patients, naive, central memory and Treg TCRB repertoires appeared more similar than those sampled from healthy donors. PCR might preferentially amplify shorter templates, equally in patients and controls.

This CDR3 is built from 16 residues. The germline CDR1 and CDR2 sequences are KGHSH and LQKENI. The V end was cut by 1 base, the J end by 1 base, with 10 bases between. All of the sorted populations showed purity greater than 98%. V gene TRBV18 combines with J gene TRBJ2-2; possible D gene TRBD1, 5 bases. The source material was central memory CD4+ T cells from blood. The sequence was obtained from a woman aged 18-29 years in good health. CDR3: CASSPQQAGNTGELFF. CDR3 DNA: TGTGCCAGCTCACCACAACAGGCAGGGAACACCGGGGAGCTGTTTTTT. Full variable domain (rest looked up from reference TRBV18 and TRBJ2-2): NAGVMQNPRHLVRRRGQEARLRCSPMKGHSHVYWYRQLPEEGLKFMVYLQKENIIDESGMPKERFSAEFPKEGPSILRIQQVVRGDSAAYFCASSPQQAGNTGELFFGEGSRLTVL.